This T cell receptor (beta chain) was identified during a study of regulatory T cells in long-lasting Graves disease. The CDR3 consists of 15 residues. Germline assignment: CDR1 MGHRA and CDR2 YSYEKL. V was cut by 1 base and J by 5 bases, with 11 bases left in between. Building of the TCR beta libraries involved iRepertoire HTBI primers and Arm-PCR of CDR3 regions. TCRdb itself ran the multiplex PCR reads through MiXCR, one entry per CDR3 protein. Of 250,000 or so distinct CDR3 sequences listed, under 20% were seen once; the top ten hold approximately 14%. Time point meaning: newly diagnosed GD, antithyroid drugs for less than 3 months. Scientists built the TCR library using RNA that was extracted from PBMCs. This clonotype has a count of ten or more. This same sample was also part of a study on T cells in Graves' hyperthyroidism and ophthalmopathy.

This sequence joins TRBV4-1 and TRBJ2-2; D is undetermined. This sequence originates from a woman under 40 with Graves disease. This specimen was peripheral blood mononuclear cells (PBMCs), taken at new diagnosis, from a patient treated with antithyroid drugs. CDR3 sequence (DNA): TGCGCCAGCAGCCAAGCGCCGCTTTTGACCGGGGAGCTGTTTTTT. It yields the protein CASSQAPLLTGELFF.